Below, 16 T cell receptor beta chains from the same sample are listed, as sequenced in a study of T-cell reconstitution after alpha-beta-depleted transplantation in children. It was with unique molecular identifiers that the TCRbeta library was prepared. TCRdb reanalysed the PCR reads using MiXCR and keeps one entry per CDR3 protein. The table shows roughly 500,000 distinct CDR3 sequences, with approximately 29% occurring only once. Sequencing was performed on PBMCs from the stem cell graft donor, taken from the stem cell graft. Receptor source: a human donor who donated a stem cell graft to a child with aplastic anemia.

This clonotype was picked up a small number of times. This chain joins TRBV15 and TRBJ2-5, with a tentative D call TRBD1 (5 bases). The germline gives CDR1 LNHNV, CDR2 YYDKDF (reference sequence). The CDR3 totals 15 residues. Trimming pared 1 base from V and 5 bases from J, leaving 14 bases between. The chain's CDR3 is CATSRGPPGHETQYF. Here the CDR3 DNA reads TGTGCCACCAGCAGAGGCCCACCAGGGCACGAGACCCAGTACTTC.

The rearrangement links TRBV24-1 to TRBJ2-1; a weak D match, TRBD2 (6 bases). The CDR3 extends over 18 amino acids. CDR1 is KGHDR, CDR2 SFDVKD, per germline. Trimming shortened V by 4 bases and J by 0 bases, and 18 bases separated the two germline ends. The CDR3 DNA sequence: TGTGCCACCAGTGACCCCGGGACTTCTCCAAGCTCCTACAATGAGCAGTTCTTC. The encoded protein is CATSDPGTSPSSYNEQFF.

The chain joins TRBV14 to TRBJ2-1; 8 nucleotides agree with TRBD2. From germline, CDR1 is SGHDN and CDR2 FVKESK. This CDR3 has 16 residues. V lost 7 bases, J lost 4 bases, and 12 bases stayed unmatched. This CDR3 reads CASTRSGSIPYNEQFF. The CDR3 DNA follows: TGTGCCAGCACCCGAAGCGGGAGTATCCCTTACAATGAGCAGTTCTTC.

This clonotype was found a few times. The J gene is TRBJ1-2, the V gene TRBV4-2; a possible D gene is TRBD1 (5 bases). CDR1 and CDR2 (germline): LGHNA, YNFKEQ. V was trimmed by 2 bases and J by 3 bases, leaving 13 bases between them. The CDR3 extends over 15 amino acids. This CDR3 reads CASSQLTARHYGYTF. CDR3 DNA: TGTGCCAGCAGCCAACTGACAGCGCGACACTATGGCTACACCTTC.

The V and J genes are TRBV7-3 and TRBJ2-1; 9 nucleotides align to TRBD2. Germline V gene data show CDR1 as SGHTA and CDR2 as FQGTGA. The length of the CDR3 is 15 residues. Losses at the gene ends were 6 bases for V and 4 bases for J; bases not matched to a gene: 7. CDR3 in amino acids: CASSLAGVGYNEQFF. In DNA, the CDR3 is TGTGCCAGCAGTTTAGCGGGAGTGGGTTACAATGAGCAGTTCTTC.

The rearrangement joins TRBV3-1 to TRBJ2-7; D unresolved. V dropped 4 bases and J dropped 1 base, with 11 bases sitting between them. The CDR3 is made up of 14 amino acids. Germline CDR1 is LGHDT and CDR2 is YNNKEL (reference sequence). CDR3 bases: TGTGCCAGCAGCCCTTACCCAGGATCCTACGAGCAGTACTTC. It translates to CASSPYPGSYEQYF.

V gene TRBV29-1 combines with J gene TRBJ2-3; the match to TRBD2 covers 14 bases. The germline V gene has CDR1 SQVTM and CDR2 ANQGSEA. This CDR3 region has 16 residues. With 7 bases clipped from V and 0 bases from J, the junction kept 6 bases outside the gene matches. This chain's CDR3 is CSARLAGGQSTDTQYF. The CDR3 DNA follows: TGCAGCGCAAGACTAGCGGGAGGGCAAAGCACAGATACGCAGTATTTT.

The V and J genes are TRBV12-3 or TRBV12-4 and TRBJ2-7, with TRBD2 as a possible D gene (6 bases). Trimming left V 5 bases short and J 11 bases short, with 25 bases between. This CDR3 is 15 amino acids long. The CDR3 here is CASSLGGPGSTRKYF. CDR3 nucleotides: TGTGCCAGCAGTCTTGGCGGACCCGGGAGTACCCGAAAGTACTTC.

The chain has TRBV2 and TRBJ1-1, with unresolved D. Trimming shortened V by 11 bases and J by 0 bases, and 19 bases separated the two germline ends. Germline V CDR1 and CDR2: SNHLY, FYNNEI. The CDR3 spans 15 residues. In nucleotides, the CDR3 is TGTGCCTCCAGTGGAATCGGGCGGGTGAACACTGAAGCTTTCTTT. It is translated as CASSGIGRVNTEAFF.

This clonotype was seen a handful of times. The genes are TRBV3-1 and TRBJ2-3; 7 nucleotides agree with TRBD2. The germline CDR1 and CDR2 sequences are LGHDT and YNNKEL (reference sequence). The CDR3 contains 16 residues. With V trimmed by 1 base and J by 0 bases, 4 bases remained unmatched. CDR3 nucleotides: TGTGCCAGCAGCCAAGCGGCGGGGGTTAGCACAGATACGCAGTATTTT. Protein sequence: CASSQAAGVSTDTQYF.

There are a few counts of this clonotype. V usage is TRBV29-1 and J usage is TRBJ2-1; D is perhaps TRBD1 (7 bases). The germline gives CDR1 SQVTM, CDR2 ANQGSEA. This CDR3 is 13 amino acids long. CDR3 region: CSVSGAGGFEQFF. CDR3 DNA sequence: TGCAGTGTTTCAGGGGCAGGGGGGTTTGAGCAGTTCTTC.

This chain connects TRBV30 to TRBJ2-1; 13 positions match TRBD2. Trimming at V came to 0 bases and at J to 3 bases, leaving 11 bases not matched to a gene. There are 19 residues in the CDR3. Germline loops: CDR1 GTSNPN, CDR2 SVGIG (reference sequence). The CDR3 DNA reads TGTGCCTGGAGTGTACAGAGGACTAGCGGGAGCTCTTACTACAATGAGCAGTTCTTC. This gives the protein CAWSVQRTSGSSYYNEQFF.

CDR3 in DNA: TGTGCCAGCTCACCGCCCGCGTCGGACGGACCCGGAGGCTATGGCTACACCTTC. This gives the protein CASSPPASDGPGGYGYTF. The J gene is TRBJ1-2, the V gene TRBV18; no definite D call. The CDR3 is 18 residues long. In germline, CDR1 is KGHSH, CDR2 LQKENI. Between the trimmed V and J ends, which lost 3 bases and 4 bases, there was a span of 24 bases.

J is TRBJ2-7 and V is TRBV28; TRBD1 agrees at 7 bases. Losses at the gene ends were 8 bases for V and 0 bases for J; bases not matched to a gene: 16. The CDR3 has 17 amino acids. Germline lookup yields CDR1 MDHEN and CDR2 SYDVKM. In DNA form, the CDR3 reads TGTGCCAGCTCGTTACCATCGGACAGGCAGAGCTCCTACGAGCAGTACTTC. Residues: CASSLPSDRQSSYEQYF.

The chain employs TRBV4-2 and TRBJ2-2; 8 bases align to TRBD2. CDR3 length: 16 amino acids. V lost 4 bases, J lost 6 bases, and 10 bases stayed unmatched. Germline V gene lookup returns CDR1 LGHNA and CDR2 YNFKEQ. The CDR3 here is CASSPFGTSVPGELFF. DNA for the CDR3: TGTGCCAGCAGCCCCTTCGGGACTAGTGTTCCCGGGGAGCTGTTTTTT.

The genes are TRBV29-1 and TRBJ1-4, with TRBD1 matching 10 bases. V was clipped by 6 bases and J by 8 bases; unmatched bases: 6. The CDR3 totals 13 residues. In germline, CDR1 is SQVTM, CDR2 ANQGSEA. CDR3 nucleotides: TGCAGCGTGACAGGGGGCCCTGGGGAAAAACTGTTTTTT. This encodes CSVTGGPGEKLFF.